The 20 T cell receptor beta chains listed next were all sequenced from one sample in a study of blood T cells in healthy people across ages. Through a sample-barcoded 5' primer and a J-beta primer mix, a second PCR was run for roughly 6 to 11 cycles. Each CDR3 protein is one row after TCRdb ran MiXCR on the 5' RACE reads. The profile shows roughly 800,000 distinct CDR3 sequences, about 36% of them singletons. Sequencing was carried out using blood. The receptors here all came from a man between 18 and 29 years old in good health.

A word on this clonotype: A much larger clone differs by one base, so this may be a read error. The rearrangement links TRBV5-1 to TRBJ2-3; a possible D gene is TRBD2 (6 bases). Germline V gene lookup returns CDR1 SGHRS and CDR2 YFSETQ. CDR3 length equals 14 residues. The CDR3 DNA reads as TGCACCAGCAGCGCGGGGACTTTGACAGATACGCAGTATTTT. Residues: CTSSAGTLTDTQYF.

The rearrangement links TRBV6-6 to TRBJ1-5, with D possibly TRBD1 on 5 matching bases. This CDR3 spans 13 amino acids. Trimming took off 5 bases at V and 9 bases at J, with 14 bases between the two ends. Germline V gene data show CDR1 as MNHNY and CDR2 as SVGAGI (reference sequence). In DNA, the CDR3 is TGTGCCAGCAGTACCGGGACGGCGAGGCCCCAGCATTTT. This translates into CASSTGTARPQHF.

The rearrangement uses TRBV7-9 and TRBJ2-5; 8 nucleotides align to TRBD1. The germline CDR1 and CDR2 sequences are SEHNR and FQNEAQ (reference sequence). Trimming at V came to 5 bases and at J to 11 bases, leaving 13 bases not matched to a gene. There are 14 residues in the CDR3. CDR3 DNA sequence: TGTGCCAGCAGCCAACCGGGACAGGCCTGGGAGCAGTACTTC. The encoded protein is CASSQPGQAWEQYF.

V usage is TRBV20-1 and J usage is TRBJ1-5; the D gene is possibly TRBD1 (5 bases). The germline V gene encodes CDR1 DFQATT and CDR2 SNEGSKA (reference sequence). This CDR3 is built from 14 residues. Trimming took off 1 base at V and 2 bases at J, with 9 bases between the two ends. CDR3 sequence (DNA): TGCAGTGCTAGAGGGGGGGTAGGCAATCAGCCCCAGCATTTT. Translation gives CSARGGVGNQPQHF.

This clonotype came up many times. This chain uses TRBV10-3 with TRBJ2-4; the match to TRBD2 covers 7 bases. Trimming cost V 8 bases and J 8 bases; bases outside gene matches: 3. CDR1 ENHRY and CDR2 SYGVKD come from the germline V gene. The CDR3 loop spans 11 amino acids. As DNA, the CDR3 is TGTGCCATCGCTAGCGGAGACATTCAGTACTTC. This translates into CAIASGDIQYF.

This clonotype was observed many times. This rearrangement joins TRBV29-1 to TRBJ2-3; 10 bases are shared with TRBD1. The germline V gene has CDR1 SQVTM and CDR2 ANQGSEA. Unmatched junction bases numbered 10, after V lost 6 bases and J lost 4 bases. The CDR3 has 15 residues. As DNA, the CDR3 is TGCAGCGTACGAGGGACAGGGGCATCGGCAGATACGCAGTATTTT. Its translation is CSVRGTGASADTQYF.

This clonotype was detected only a few times. The genes are TRBV12-3 or TRBV12-4 and TRBJ1-5; no clear D gene. V was cut by 5 bases and J by 9 bases, with 14 bases left in between. The CDR3 is made up of 13 amino acids. The CDR3 region is CASSPNFGLPQHF. The DNA of the CDR3 is TGTGCCAGCAGTCCAAACTTTGGACTGCCCCAGCATTTT.

This rearrangement joins TRBV12-5 to TRBJ2-1, with a weak D call TRBD1 (6 bases). This CDR3 has 14 residues. V dropped 1 base and J dropped 4 bases, with 8 bases sitting between them. Germline V gene sequence: CDR1 LGHNT, CDR2 FRNRAP. This CDR3 is CASGLGQAYNEQFF. In DNA form, the CDR3 reads TGTGCTAGTGGTTTGGGACAGGCTTACAATGAGCAGTTCTTC.

The chain combines TRBV6-5 with TRBJ1-2; D perhaps matches TRBD1 (5 bases). CDR3 length: 15 amino acids. V was clipped by 0 bases and J by 3 bases, with 11 bases between them. Per the germline V gene, CDR1 is MNHEY and CDR2 is SVGAGI. CDR3 in amino acids: CASSYSAGPYYGYTF. CDR3 sequence (DNA): TGTGCCAGCAGTTACTCGGCAGGGCCGTACTATGGCTACACCTTC.

This clonotype was counted between two and nine times. The V and J genes are TRBV5-1 and TRBJ2-1, with 14 nucleotides matching TRBD2. Trimming took 4 bases from V and 10 from J; bases not matched to a gene: 7. The CDR3 spans 15 residues. Germline values: CDR1 SGHRS, CDR2 YFSETQ. CDR3 residues: CASSGGLAGDAEQFF. The DNA of the CDR3 is TGCGCCAGCAGCGGGGGACTAGCGGGGGACGCGGAGCAGTTCTTC.

This clonotype was counted ten times or more. The chain joins TRBV12-3 or TRBV12-4 to TRBJ1-5; 10 nucleotides align to TRBD1. CDR3 size: 15 residues. After removal of 1 base from V and 4 bases from J, the junction contained 1 base not matched to a gene. The CDR3 loop reads CASSLGTGGNQPQHF. CDR3 DNA sequence: TGTGCCAGCAGTTTAGGGACAGGGGGAAATCAGCCCCAGCATTTT.

The V gene is TRBV7-9, the J gene TRBJ1-1; the D gene is possibly TRBD1 (6 bases). From germline, CDR1 is SEHNR and CDR2 FQNEAQ (reference sequence). Trimming cost V 4 bases and J 4 bases, with 10 bases left between them. CDR3 length: 13 residues. CDR3 bases: TGTGCCAGCAGCTCAAAGGGGGGCACTGAAGCTTTCTTT. Translation: CASSSKGGTEAFF.

This clonotype was seen a single time. The CDR3 loop reads CASSLGAGTGANVLTF. CDR3 in DNA: TGCGCCAGCAGCTTGGGTGCCGGGACTGGGGCCAACGTCCTGACTTTC. The chain carries TRBV5-1 and TRBJ2-6, with D possibly matching TRBD2 (5 bases). V was trimmed by 0 bases and J by 2 bases, leaving 9 bases between them. Germline CDR1 and CDR2: SGHRS and YFSETQ. The CDR3 contains 16 residues.

This clonotype has only a few counts. The chain couples TRBV12-3 or TRBV12-4 to TRBJ1-1; D is unresolved. Trimming removed 2 bases from V and 3 bases from J, with 7 bases in between. The CDR3 is 13 amino acids. CDR3 amino acids: CASSLSVYTEAFF. The DNA of the CDR3 is TGTGCCAGCAGTTTAAGCGTGTACACTGAAGCTTTCTTT.

This clonotype has ten or more counts. The chain couples TRBV12-3 or TRBV12-4 to TRBJ1-2; 9 bases map to TRBD1. The junction had 6 bases not matched to a gene; V was cut back by 8 bases and J by 2 bases. This CDR3 has 14 amino acids. The CDR3 reads CASSLDRGNYGYTF. CDR3 nucleotide sequence: TGTGCCAGCTCTCTCGACAGGGGGAACTATGGCTACACCTTC.

Only a few counts were recorded for this clonotype. The gene calls are TRBV12-3 or TRBV12-4 and TRBJ2-7; D gene uncertain. The DNA matches TRBJ2-5 better at its end, which makes the J call doubtful. The length of the CDR3 is 12 residues. CDR3 DNA: TGTGCCAGCAGTTTAGAGATTAGGACCCAGTACTTC. Residues: CASSLEIRTQYF.

A word on this clonotype: A read error may be the cause here, since a much bigger clone is one base away. The rearrangement joins TRBV12-3 or TRBV12-4 to TRBJ2-3; a possible D gene is TRBD2 (6 bases). This CDR3 spans 13 amino acids. Trimming removed 5 bases from V and 3 bases from J, with 9 bases in between. CDR3 residues: CASSGGNTDTQYF. DNA of the CDR3: TGTGCCAGCAGTGGGGGGAATACAGATACGCAGTATTTT.

This clonotype was detected a few times. The chain is built from TRBV6-5 and TRBJ2-1, with 9 bases lining up with TRBD1. Germline assignment: CDR1 MNHEY and CDR2 SVGAGI. Trimming took 6 bases from V and 14 from J; bases not matched to a gene: 11. There are 13 residues in the CDR3. The CDR3 nucleotides are TGTGCCAGCAGCCGGGACAGGGCAACCGACAAGTTCTTC. Translating gives CASSRDRATDKFF.

The chain couples TRBV20-1 to TRBJ2-4, with D maybe TRBD1 (5 bases). The J call may be wrong; the DNA end is better matched by TRBJ2-7. The CDR3 spans 14 residues. Germline assignment: CDR1 DFQATT and CDR2 SNEGSKA (reference sequence). The CDR3 coding sequence is TGCAGTGCTAGAGAGGGGCTGCAAATGCACGAGCAGTACTTC. Translating it yields CSAREGLQMHEQYF.

The chain has TRBV20-1 and TRBJ1-2; D uncertain. Germline V gene lookup returns CDR1 DFQATT and CDR2 SNEGSKA (reference sequence). CDR3 length: 13 residues. V gave up 2 bases and J gave up 4 bases, with 11 bases separating them. The CDR3 here is CSARFPVSYGYTF. Here the CDR3 DNA reads TGCAGTGCTAGATTCCCGGTGAGCTATGGCTACACCTTC.